This is a list of T cell receptor beta chains from one sample in a study of radiotherapy plus CTLA-4 blockade in lung cancer. Profiling relied on immunoSEQ multiplex PCR, and the TCRdb table lists in-frame clones only, not all of them. Counted here are approximately 82,000 clones, around 83% occurring once; the ten biggest clones make up about 15%. Material: peripheral blood, obtained from a patient treated with radiotherapy plus ipilimumab. The receptors were sampled from a human donor with non-small cell lung cancer that progressed on radiotherapy plus ipilimumab. CDR3s include the opening cysteine and the closing phenylalanine or tryptophan. The order of the fields is D gene, clone size, J gene, V gene, CDR3 length, CDR3 protein, CDR3 DNA. D genes are given only for firm matches. Expanded clones are given a class, and other clones once, few, many or no size at all.

TRBD1 | NA | TRBJ2-1 | TRBV18 | 12 | CASSPQGDEQFF | TGTGCCAGCTCACCCCAGGGGGATGAGCAGTTCTTC
TRBD2 | NA | TRBJ2-1 | TRBV7-9 | 16 | CAYHSGGAGHYNEQFF | TGTGCCTATCATTCCGGGGGAGCGGGGCACTACAATGAGCAGTTCTTC
NA | NA | TRBJ2-5 | TRBV11-1 | 14 | CASSPGQLSETQYF | TGTGCCAGCAGCCCCGGGCAGCTTAGTGAGACCCAGTACTTC
TRBD1 | NA | TRBJ2-5 | TRBV27 | 13 | CASSQYRGETQYF | TGTGCCAGCAGTCAATACAGGGGAGAGACCCAGTACTTC
TRBD2 | NA | TRBJ2-3 | TRBV28 | 16 | CASSFLAGGSTDTQYF | TGTGCCAGCAGTTTCCTGGCGGGGGGGAGCACAGATACGCAGTATTTT
NA | NA | TRBJ1-1 | TRBV6-6 | 14 | CASSSTGTGTEAFF | TGTGCCAGCAGTTCCACCGGGACTGGCACTGAAGCTTTCTTT
NA | NA | TRBJ2-1 | TRBV7-2 | 15 | CASSLAGAPYNEQFF | TGTGCCAGCAGCTTAGCGGGGGCCCCCTACAATGAGCAGTTCTTC
NA | NA | TRBJ2-3 | TRBV29-1 | 15 | CSVSTPLLRGEAQYF | TGCAGCGTTTCCACCCCGTTGCTTAGGGGGGAGGCGCAGTATTTT
NA | NA | TRBJ1-1 | TRBV25-1 | 12 | CASSASAPVAFF | TGTGCCAGCAGTGCCTCAGCACCCGTAGCTTTCTTT
NA | NA | TRBJ2-1 | TRBV19 | 16 | CASSRTPREGDNEQFF | TGTGCCAGTAGTAGGACCCCTAGGGAGGGGGACAATGAGCAGTTCTTC
TRBD2 | NA | TRBJ2-1 | TRBV5-4 | 17 | CAAGTSESPSHYNEQFF | TGTGCCGCAGGGACTAGCGAGTCCCCGTCCCATTACAATGAGCAGTTCTTC
NA | NA | TRBJ1-2 | TRBV19 | 14 | CASSTPQGGYGYTF | TGTGCCAGTAGTACCCCACAGGGAGGATATGGCTACACCTTC
NA | NA | TRBJ2-2 | TRBV5-4 | 13 | CASSLISTGELFF | TGTGCCAGCAGCTTGATTTCCACCGGGGAGCTGTTTTTT
NA | NA | TRBJ2-7 | TRBV9 | 17 | CASSGPNPRTGNYEQYF | TGTGCCAGCAGCGGACCCAACCCTCGGACGGGAAATTACGAGCAGTACTTC
NA | NA | TRBJ1-2 | TRBV4-3 | 16 | CASSQDGAGPGYGYTF | TGCGCCAGCAGCCAAGATGGGGCAGGACCGGGCTATGGCTACACCTTC
TRBD2 | NA | TRBJ2-7 | TRBV5-6 | 14 | CASSRGRGAYEQYF | TGTGCCAGCAGCCGTGGACGGGGGGCCTACGAGCAGTACTTC
NA | NA | TRBJ1-1 | TRBV11-3 | 12 | CAIQGANTEAFF | TGTGCCATTCAGGGTGCGAACACTGAAGCTTTCTTT
NA | NA | TRBJ1-5 | TRBV7-8 | 18 | CASSLSSAISGSNQPQHF | TGTGCCAGCAGCTTAAGTTCGGCAATATCCGGTAGCAATCAGCCCCAGCATTTT
NA | few | TRBJ2-7 | TRBV30 | 12 | CAWGSRRGEQYF | TGTGCCTGGGGGAGCAGGAGGGGCGAGCAGTACTTC
TRBD2 | NA | TRBJ2-7 | TRBV2 | 16 | CASSEGGRDPPYEQYF | TGTGCCAGCAGTGAGGGGGGGAGGGACCCACCCTACGAGCAGTACTTC
TRBD1 | once | TRBJ1-2 | TRBV6-6 | 15 | CASRGAGGAPYGYTF | TGTGCCAGCAGGGGGGCAGGGGGTGCACCTTATGGCTACACCTTC
TRBD1 | NA | TRBJ1-1 | TRBV29-1 | 12 | CSVESRGREAFF | TGCAGCGTTGAATCCAGGGGGCGGGAAGCTTTCTTT
TRBD1 | NA | TRBJ2-7 | TRBV7-2 | 14 | CASSFGQGAVEQYF | TGTGCCAGCAGCTTCGGACAGGGGGCGGTCGAGCAGTACTTC
NA | NA | TRBJ2-1 | TRBV7-2 | 13 | CASSPGVYNEQFF | TGTGCCAGCAGCCCCGGGGTTTACAATGAGCAGTTCTTC
TRBD1 | NA | TRBJ2-1 | TRBV5-1 | 18 | CASSPGQGDYYYYNEQFF | TGCGCCAGCAGCCCGGGACAGGGAGACTACTACTACTACAATGAGCAGTTCTTC
NA | NA | TRBJ2-3 | TRBV6-5 | 15 | CASSLLWRVTDTQYF | TGTGCCAGCAGCCTGCTGTGGCGGGTCACAGATACGCAGTATTTT
TRBD1 | NA | TRBJ2-5 | TRBV5-8 | 13 | CASSWDRVETQYF | TGTGCCAGCAGCTGGGACAGGGTGGAGACCCAGTACTTC
TRBD2 | NA | TRBJ2-7 | TRBV7-2 | 15 | CASSLDPAGDREQYF | TGTGCCAGCAGCTTAGACCCAGCGGGAGACCGCGAGCAGTACTTC
TRBD1 | NA | TRBJ2-4 | TRBV30 | 13 | CAWTGQSQNIQYF | TGTGCCTGGACGGGACAGAGTCAAAACATTCAGTACTTC
TRBD1 | few | TRBJ1-2 | TRBV5-1 | 13 | CASSWDRGSGYTF | TGCGCCAGCAGCTGGGACAGGGGAAGTGGCTACACCTTC
TRBD1 | NA | TRBJ1-1 | TRBV13 | 17 | CASSKAVGQGSNTEAFF | TGTGCCAGCAGCAAAGCGGTTGGACAGGGTTCGAACACTGAAGCTTTCTTT
NA | NA | TRBJ2-7 | TRBV2 | 11 | CASSPMGEQYF | TGTGCCAGCAGTCCGATGGGCGAGCAGTACTTC
NA | once | TRBJ2-5 | TRBV9 | 14 | CASSVEAGEETQYF | TGTGCCAGCAGCGTAGAGGCAGGGGAAGAGACCCAGTACTTC
NA | NA | TRBJ2-1 | TRBV30 | 12 | CAWSASRGEQFF | TGTGCCTGGAGTGCCTCGAGGGGTGAGCAGTTCTTC
NA | NA | TRBJ2-3 | TRBV5-8 | 14 | CASSLSGLGDTQYF | TGTGCCAGCAGCTTGTCTGGCCTGGGAGATACGCAGTATTTT
NA | NA | TRBJ1-1 | TRBV27 | 13 | CASSLGRSTEAFF | TGTGCCAGCAGTTTAGGTAGGTCGACTGAAGCTTTCTTT
NA | NA | TRBJ1-2 | TRBV6-6 | 14 | CASSDIRGIYGYTF | TGTGCCAGCAGTGACATCAGGGGAATATATGGCTACACCTTC
TRBD1 | NA | TRBJ2-7 | TRBV27 | 14 | CASSVWTGADEQYF | TGTGCCAGCAGCGTATGGACAGGGGCGGACGAGCAGTACTTC
NA | NA | TRBJ1-1 | TRBV18 | 15 | CASSPKVLWDTEAFF | TGTGCCAGCTCACCAAAGGTATTGTGGGACACTGAAGCTTTCTTT
NA | once | TRBJ1-6 | TRBV6-1 | 14 | CVSRSAVQNSPLHF | TGTGTCAGCAGAAGCGCCGTCCAGAATTCACCCCTCCACTTT
NA | few | TRBJ2-2 | TRBV7-3 | 13 | CASRQANTGELFF | TGTGCCAGCAGACAAGCGAACACCGGGGAGCTGTTTTTT
NA | NA | TRBJ2-1 | TRBV29-1 | 13 | CSVDGGRWNEQFF | TGCAGCGTTGATGGGGGGCGTTGGAATGAGCAGTTCTTC
NA | NA | TRBJ2-1 | TRBV5-1 | 15 | CASSLVISSYNEQFF | TGCGCCAGCAGCTTGGTTATTAGCTCCTACAATGAGCAGTTCTTC